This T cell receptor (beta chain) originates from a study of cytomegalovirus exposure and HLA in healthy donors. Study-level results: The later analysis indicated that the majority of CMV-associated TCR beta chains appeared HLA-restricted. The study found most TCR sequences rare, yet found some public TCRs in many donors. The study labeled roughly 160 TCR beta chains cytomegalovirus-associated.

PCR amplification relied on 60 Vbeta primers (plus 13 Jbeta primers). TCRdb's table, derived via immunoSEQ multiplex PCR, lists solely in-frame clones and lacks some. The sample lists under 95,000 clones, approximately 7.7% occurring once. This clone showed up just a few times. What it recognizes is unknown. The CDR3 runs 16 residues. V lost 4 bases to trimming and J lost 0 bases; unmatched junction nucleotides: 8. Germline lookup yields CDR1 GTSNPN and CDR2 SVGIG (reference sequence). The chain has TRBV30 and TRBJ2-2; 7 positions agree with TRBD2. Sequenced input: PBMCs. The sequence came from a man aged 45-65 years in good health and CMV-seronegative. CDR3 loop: CAWTRWAGANTGELFF. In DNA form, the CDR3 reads TGTGCCTGGACCCGTTGGGCGGGAGCGAACACCGGGGAGCTGTTTTTT.